Listed here are 21 T cell receptor beta chains from one sample, sequenced in a study of shared clonotypes between healthy human individuals. Using immunoSEQ multiplex PCR, the repertoire was profiled, and TCRdb retains in-frame clones only, with some absent. Of some 2 million clones listed, approximately 95% are singletons. Terminally differentiated effector memory CD45RA+ cells were left out of the naive CD8 fraction, which was CD45RO-negative and positively selected for CCR7. The sample taken for sequencing was naive CD8+ T cells sorted from blood. The source of these receptors is a man aged 18 to 29 in good health.

This clone has just one count. This chain joins TRBV27 and TRBJ2-7, with TRBD1 identical over 7 bases. V dropped 6 bases and J dropped 0; count of bases not matched to a gene: 8. This CDR3 comprises 15 residues. The germline CDR1 and CDR2 sequences are MNHEY and SMNVEV (reference sequence). The CDR3 DNA sequence: TGTGCCAGCAGGACCGAGACAGGGATCTCCTACGAGCAGTACTTC. Amino acids: CASRTETGISYEQYF.

The chain is built from TRBV11-2 and TRBJ1-4; D gene ambiguous. Germline V CDR1 and CDR2: SGHAT, FQNNGV. Trimming took 4 bases from V and 4 from J, leaving 19 bases between them. The CDR3 has 17 residues. The DNA of the CDR3 is TGTGCCAGCAGCTCCTCTATAACACTGCCCGGTAATGAAAAACTGTTTTTT. It specifies CASSSSITLPGNEKLFF.

Note on this clone: No conserved phenylalanine or tryptophan is present at the end of the CDR3, so a read error is the likely explanation. No DNA is shown, since the ends of the CDR3 on it are uncertain; the CDR3 is the one TCRdb lists. V is TRBV11-3 and J is TRBJ2-3; the tabulated D call, TRBD1, remains unverified against the DNA. The germline gives CDR1 SGHNT, CDR2 YENEEA. The length of the CDR3 is 13 amino acids, counting both ends. The CDR3 spells CASSLDPRQGALV.

As to this clone: Other DNA sequences in the same sample also yield this CDR3. V and J are TRBV9 and TRBJ1-1; D gene uncertain. The CDR3 has 13 amino acids. V was shortened by 3 bases and J by 0 bases, with 6 bases between the two germline ends. Germline V gene sequence: CDR1 SGDLS, CDR2 YYNGEE. CDR3 in DNA: TGTGCCAGCAGCGCAATGATGAACACTGAAGCTTTCTTT. Residues: CASSAMMNTEAFF.

This sequence joins TRBV6-5 and TRBJ2-7; D is perhaps TRBD2 (6 bases). CDR1 is MNHEY and CDR2 is SVGAGI in the germline V gene. CDR3 length equals 15 residues. Trimming removed 5 bases from V and 2 bases from J, with 16 bases in between. CDR3 loop: CASSGGTVRPYEQYF. CDR3 coding DNA: TGTGCCAGCAGTGGGGGGACGGTGAGACCCTACGAGCAGTACTTC.

This clone is a singleton in its sample. This chain joins TRBV6-5 and TRBJ1-2; the D gene is possibly TRBD1 (5 bases). There are 15 residues in the CDR3. V shed 5 bases and J shed 8 bases, with 21 bases lying between them. Germline loops: CDR1 MNHEY, CDR2 SVGAGI. The CDR3 DNA follows: TGTGCCAGCAGTATGGGGGAACTAGAAGGGGTCGGCTACACCTTC. Its translation is CASSMGELEGVGYTF.

The V call is TRBV27, the J call TRBJ2-1; D possibly corresponds to TRBD2 (5 bases). This CDR3 spans 13 amino acids. The V and J ends lost 2 bases and 7 bases respectively, with 9 bases between them. CDR1 MNHEY and CDR2 SMNVEV come from the germline V gene (reference sequence). CDR3 protein: CASSLLAMNEQFF. CDR3 DNA: TGTGCCAGCAGTTTACTAGCCATGAATGAGCAGTTCTTC.

In nucleotides, the CDR3 is TGTGCCACTTCGAGGGGACAGTCCTACGAGCAGTACTTC. Protein: CATSRGQSYEQYF. The chain recombines TRBV27 with TRBJ2-7; 7 bases align to TRBD1. V shed 10 bases and J 1 base; nucleotides not matched to a gene: 7. Germline CDR1 reads MNHEY; CDR2 reads SMNVEV (reference sequence). The CDR3 has 13 residues.

The chain recombines TRBV9 with TRBJ2-7; 9 nucleotides agree with TRBD1. Germline lookup yields CDR1 SGDLS and CDR2 YYNGEE. J gave up 5 bases and V 3 bases, and 6 bases lay outside the gene matches. CDR3 size: 14 residues. CDR3 nucleotide sequence: TGTGCCAGCAGCGCCCCGGGACAGGGAAACGAGCAGTACTTC. Protein: CASSAPGQGNEQYF. The complete variable domain, with remaining parts taken from reference TRBV9 and TRBJ2-7, reads DSGVTQTPKHLITATGQRVTLRCSPRSGDLSVYWYQQSLDQGLQFLIQYYNGEERAKGNILERFSAQQFPDLHSELNLSSLELGDSALYFCASSAPGQGNEQYFGPGTRLTVT.

The genes are TRBV28 and TRBJ1-5; no clear D gene. Germline lookup yields CDR1 MDHEN and CDR2 SYDVKM. V was shortened by 5 bases and J by 3 bases, with 8 bases between the two germline ends. The CDR3 sequence is 13 residues long. The CDR3 region has the DNA TGTGCCAGCAGTGATTGGAACAATCAGCCCCAGCATTTT. This translates into CASSDWNNQPQHF.

The CDR3 sequence is CANTGPTNSYEQYF. The CDR3 DNA reads TGTGCCAACACGGGACCGACCAACTCCTACGAGCAGTACTTC. The J gene is TRBJ2-7, the V gene TRBV2; possibly TRBD1 or TRBD2 for D (5 bases each). Trimming stripped 10 bases from V and 0 bases from J, with 16 bases between. This CDR3 is built from 14 residues. CDR1 is SNHLY and CDR2 is FYNNEI in the germline V gene. The whole variable domain, remainder taken from reference TRBV2 and TRBJ2-7, is EPEVTQTPSHQVTQMGQEVILRCVPISNHLYFYWYRQILGQKVEFLVSFYNNEISEKSEIFDDQFSVERPDGSNFTLKIRSTKLEDSAMYFCANTGPTNSYEQYFGPGTRLTVT.

This chain connects TRBV5-6 to TRBJ2-3; TRBD2 agrees at 9 bases. Germline V lookup: CDR1 SGHDT, CDR2 YYEEEE. The CDR3 has 14 amino acids. V gave up 5 bases and J gave up 3 bases; unmatched junction bases: 4. The chain's CDR3 is CASRPAGGTDTQYF. The CDR3 DNA reads TGTGCCAGCAGACCAGCGGGAGGAACAGATACGCAGTATTTT.

This clone was counted once. The chain joins TRBV2 to TRBJ2-1; D gene uncertain. Germline V gene sequence: CDR1 SNHLY, CDR2 FYNNEI. This CDR3 has 16 amino acids. The V gene lost 5 bases and the J gene lost 2 bases, with 16 bases spanning the gap. The DNA of the CDR3 is TGTGCCAGCAGTTGGACGGCTCAAGAACCCTACAATGAGCAGTTCTTC. This encodes CASSWTAQEPYNEQFF.

The rearrangement uses TRBV4-3 and TRBJ1-5; perhaps TRBD1 as D (5 bases). V lost 0 bases, J lost 5 bases, and 11 bases lay in between. Germline-derived CDR1 and CDR2 are LGHNA and YSLEER. CDR3 length equals 15 residues. The CDR3 nucleotides read TGCGCCAGCAGCCAAGATATGGGGACGGATCAGCCCCAGCATTTT. Translation gives CASSQDMGTDQPQHF.

This chain uses TRBV5-6 with TRBJ2-2; D is unclear. Trimming left V 3 bases short and J 1 base short, with 7 bases between. Germline values: CDR1 SGHDT, CDR2 YYEEEE. The CDR3 runs 14 residues. Here the CDR3 reads CASSWALNTGELFF. The CDR3 DNA follows: TGTGCCAGCAGCTGGGCGTTGAACACCGGGGAGCTGTTTTTT.

The V call is TRBV5-1, the J call TRBJ2-7; tentative D call: TRBD1 (5 bases). Germline assignment: CDR1 SGHRS and CDR2 YFSETQ. The CDR3 is 14 amino acids. Trimming took 0 bases from V and 5 from J, leaving 12 bases between them. CDR3 loop: CASSLVDRPHEQYF. The CDR3 DNA sequence: TGCGCCAGCAGCTTGGTAGACAGACCTCACGAGCAGTACTTC. Full variable domain (remainder filled in from reference TRBV5-1 and TRBJ2-7): KAGVTQTPRYLIKTRGQQVTLSCSPISGHRSVSWYQQTPGQGLQFLFEYFSETQRNKGNFPGRFSGRQFSNSRSEMNVSTLELGDSALYLCASSLVDRPHEQYFGPGTRLTVT.

The gene calls are TRBV28 and TRBJ2-1, with 7 nucleotides matching TRBD2. The CDR3 consists of 11 residues. Germline CDR1 is MDHEN and CDR2 is SYDVKM. In DNA form, the CDR3 reads TGTGCTGAATCGGGGGGCAATGAGCAGTTCTTC. Amino acid sequence: CAESGGNEQFF.

The chain employs TRBV7-9 and TRBJ2-5; D assignment may be TRBD1 or TRBD2 (5 bases each). This CDR3 has 14 amino acids. In germline, CDR1 is SEHNR, CDR2 FQNEAQ (reference sequence). Trimming took off 7 bases at V and 1 base at J, with 13 bases between the two ends. The CDR3 nucleotides read TGTGCCAGCATGGCCGGGGCCACCCAAGAGACCCAGTACTTC. Its translation is CASMAGATQETQYF.

The V call is TRBV7-9, the J call TRBJ2-5, with 12 bases lining up with TRBD2. The CDR3 has 17 residues. Trimming at V came to 4 bases and at J to 2 bases, leaving 8 bases not matched to a gene. Germline V gives CDR1 SEHNR, CDR2 FQNEAQ (reference sequence). Here the CDR3 DNA reads TGTGCCAGCAGCTCTACCGCGACTAGCGGGGGACAAGAGACCCAGTACTTC. Translation gives CASSSTATSGGQETQYF.

The chain employs TRBV5-1 and TRBJ2-7, with 14 bases that match TRBD2. The CDR3 consists of 17 residues. CDR1 and CDR2 from the germline V gene are SGHRS and YFSETQ. Trimming cost V 4 bases and J 4 bases; bases outside gene matches: 10. CDR3 sequence (DNA): TGCGCCAGCAGCCCAAAGGGACTAGCGGGAGTATCATACGAGCAGTACTTC. This codes for CASSPKGLAGVSYEQYF.

About this clone: Germline and junction disagree at one end, which may indicate a read error. V gene TRBV7-7 combines with J gene TRBJ2-1; 8 positions match TRBD1. The germline V gene encodes CDR1 SSHAT and CDR2 FNYEAQ (reference sequence). The CDR3 loop spans 13 amino acids. The CDR3 sequence: CASSSAGGDEQFF. The CDR3 bases are TGTGCTAGCAGCTCCGCAGGGGGCGATGAGCAGTTCTTC.